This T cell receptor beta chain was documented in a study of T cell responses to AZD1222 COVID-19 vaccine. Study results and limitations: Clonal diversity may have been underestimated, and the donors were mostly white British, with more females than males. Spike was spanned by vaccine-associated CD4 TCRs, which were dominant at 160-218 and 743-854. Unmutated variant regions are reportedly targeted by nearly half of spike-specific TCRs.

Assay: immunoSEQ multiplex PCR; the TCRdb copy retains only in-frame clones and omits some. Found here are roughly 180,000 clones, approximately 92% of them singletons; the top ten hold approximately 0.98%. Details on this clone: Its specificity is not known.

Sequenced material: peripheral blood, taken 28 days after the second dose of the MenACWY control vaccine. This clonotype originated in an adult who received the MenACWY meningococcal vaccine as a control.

CDR3 DNA sequence: TGTGCCAGCAGCTTGGGAGGCGGGGGGGCCCCAGATACGCAGTATTTT. It yields the protein CASSLGGGGAPDTQYF. The rearrangement joins TRBV5-8 to TRBJ2-3, with 9 bases that match TRBD2. This CDR3 has 16 residues. Germline-derived CDR1 and CDR2 are SGHTS and YDEGEE. With 0 bases clipped from V and 4 bases from J, the junction kept 6 bases outside the gene matches. The full variable domain, rest sourced from reference TRBV5-8 and TRBJ2-3, is EAGVTQSPTHLIKTRGQQATLRCSPISGHTSVYWYQQALGLGLQFLLWYDEGEERNRGNFPPRFSGRQFPNYSSELNVNALELEDSALYLCASSLGGGGAPDTQYFGPGTRLTVL.